A selection of T cell receptor beta chains follows, all from one sample in a study of blood T cell repertoires in COVID-19. Assay: immunoSEQ multiplex PCR; the TCRdb copy retains only in-frame clones and omits some. The sample comprises about 100,000 clones, 65% to 75% of which are singletons, and approximately 6.3% rests with the top ten. Material for sequencing was peripheral blood. Receptors originate from a man older than 75 with acute or convalescent COVID-19. CDR3s include the opening cysteine and the closing phenylalanine or tryptophan. A D gene is named only where the DNA matches it firmly. Size is omitted from some rows. Given values are once, few, many or a class for expanded clones.

clone size: many
D gene: .
V gene: TRBV6-5
CDR3 protein: CASSQGVNTEAFF

clone size: few
D gene: .
V gene: TRBV4-1
CDR3 protein: CASSQESRYGRGAFF

clone size: few
D gene: TRBD1
V gene: TRBV11-3
CDR3 protein: CASSSTGVTEAFF

clone size: .
D gene: TRBD1
V gene: TRBV15
CDR3 protein: CATSGGTGGYHEQYF

clone size: .
D gene: .
V gene: TRBV12-5
CDR3 protein: CASGLVRGGPTNSNQPQHF

clone size: .
D gene: .
V gene: TRBV2
CDR3 protein: CASRFGANYGYTF

clone size: .
D gene: .
V gene: TRBV28
CDR3 protein: CASRSTGREQPQHF

clone size: .
D gene: .
V gene: TRBV10-3
CDR3 protein: CAISELQGYGYTF

clone size: .
D gene: .
V gene: TRBV28
CDR3 protein: CASTLSTEAFF

clone size: .
D gene: TRBD2
V gene: TRBV7-9
CDR3 protein: CASSFGRGGRAAGELFF

clone size: .
D gene: TRBD2
V gene: TRBV7-7
CDR3 protein: CASSQGLAGSDEQFF

clone size: .
D gene: .
V gene: TRBV4-3
CDR3 protein: CASSQDYADTQYF

clone size: .
D gene: .
V gene: TRBV7-9
CDR3 protein: CASSPSGQETQYF

clone size: .
D gene: TRBD1
V gene: TRBV5-1
CDR3 protein: CASSLRATGESGSPLHF

clone size: .
D gene: .
V gene: TRBV6-5
CDR3 protein: CASSFPGSNQPQHF

clone size: .
D gene: TRBD2
V gene: TRBV7-6
CDR3 protein: CASSLGGLASDNEQFF

clone size: .
D gene: TRBD1
V gene: TRBV18
CDR3 protein: CASSPIQGVDTQYF

clone size: .
D gene: .
V gene: TRBV7-9
CDR3 protein: CASSLEAGRSSPLHF

clone size: once
D gene: TRBD1
V gene: TRBV12-3/TRBV12-4
CDR3 protein: CASSRTGVGELFF

clone size: few
D gene: .
V gene: TRBV28
CDR3 protein: CASSSQLVGNEQFF

clone size: .
D gene: .
V gene: TRBV2
CDR3 protein: CASRTGLQAFF

clone size: .
D gene: .
V gene: TRBV9
CDR3 protein: CASSVTTGKEQFF

clone size: .
D gene: .
V gene: TRBV10-3
CDR3 protein: CAMGGGVLGTGELFF